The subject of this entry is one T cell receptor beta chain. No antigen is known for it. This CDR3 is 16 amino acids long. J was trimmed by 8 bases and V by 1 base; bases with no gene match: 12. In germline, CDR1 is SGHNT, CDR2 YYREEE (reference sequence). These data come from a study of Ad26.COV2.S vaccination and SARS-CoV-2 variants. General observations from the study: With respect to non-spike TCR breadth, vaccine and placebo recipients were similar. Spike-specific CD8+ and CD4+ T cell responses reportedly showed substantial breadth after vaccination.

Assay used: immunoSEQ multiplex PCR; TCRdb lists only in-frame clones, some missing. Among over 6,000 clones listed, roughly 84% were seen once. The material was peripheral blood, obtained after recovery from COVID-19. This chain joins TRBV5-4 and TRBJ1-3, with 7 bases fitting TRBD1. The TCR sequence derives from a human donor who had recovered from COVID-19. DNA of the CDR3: TGTGCCAGCAGCTTGACAGGGGCAGGAAATGCGCACACCATATATTTT. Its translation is CASSLTGAGNAHTIYF.